Listed below are T cell receptor beta chains from one sample, sequenced in a study of T cells after yellow fever vaccination. MiXCR, run by TCRdb on the 5' RACE reads, gives a single entry per CDR3 protein. The repertoire holds some 600,000 distinct CDR3 sequences, with about 17% as singletons. Sequences were derived from PBMCs, sampled around 5 days after the first yellow fever vaccination. The receptors here all came from a man younger than 35 who received the YFV17D yellow fever vaccine. Both conserved end residues are part of each CDR3. D genes are given only for firm matches. A row's size may be missing; if present it is once, few, many or a size class.

d_gene: .
v_gene: TRBV6-5
j_gene: TRBJ2-3
abundance: few
CDR3aa: CASSSNRNPGSTDTQYF
CDR3nt: TGTGCCAGCAGTTCCAACAGGAACCCTGGGAGCACAGATACGCAGTATTTT

d_gene: TRBD2
v_gene: TRBV4-3
j_gene: TRBJ2-5
abundance: .
CDR3aa: CASSQEPAGARETQYF
CDR3nt: TGCGCCAGCAGCCAAGAACCAGCGGGGGCCCGGGAGACCCAGTACTTC

d_gene: TRBD1
v_gene: TRBV5-5
j_gene: TRBJ2-1
abundance: .
CDR3aa: CASSVDRGRSSYNEQFF
CDR3nt: TGTGCCAGCAGCGTGGACAGGGGCCGGAGCTCCTACAATGAGCAGTTCTTC

d_gene: .
v_gene: TRBV5-5
j_gene: TRBJ2-4
abundance: few
CDR3aa: CASSLELGLGIQYF
CDR3nt: TGTGCCAGCAGCTTGGAGCTGGGTTTGGGCATTCAGTACTTC

d_gene: .
v_gene: TRBV28
j_gene: TRBJ1-1
abundance: many
CDR3aa: CASSPVDRMNTEAFF
CDR3nt: TGTGCCAGCAGTCCCGTAGACAGAATGAACACTGAAGCTTTCTTT

d_gene: .
v_gene: TRBV10-3
j_gene: TRBJ2-5
abundance: .
CDR3aa: CAISEIYQSTQYF
CDR3nt: TGTGCCATCAGTGAGATCTACCAATCGACCCAGTACTTC

d_gene: .
v_gene: TRBV4-2
j_gene: TRBJ2-3
abundance: many
CDR3aa: CASSQERSSTDTQYF
CDR3nt: TGTGCCAGCAGCCAAGAACGGTCTAGCACAGATACGCAGTATTTT

d_gene: TRBD1
v_gene: TRBV27
j_gene: TRBJ1-1
abundance: .
CDR3aa: CASSWALDRARGEAFF
CDR3nt: TGTGCCAGCAGTTGGGCCCTTGACAGGGCGAGGGGGGAAGCTTTCTTT

d_gene: .
v_gene: TRBV5-1
j_gene: TRBJ2-1
abundance: .
CDR3aa: CASSKETGTNEQFF
CDR3nt: TGCGCCAGCAGCAAGGAGACAGGAACCAATGAGCAGTTCTTC

d_gene: .
v_gene: TRBV28
j_gene: TRBJ2-5
abundance: .
CDR3aa: CASSFIAETQYF
CDR3nt: TGTGCCAGCAGTTTTATTGCGGAGACCCAGTACTTC

d_gene: .
v_gene: TRBV5-1
j_gene: TRBJ1-2
abundance: .
CDR3aa: CASGGLSHIGYTF
CDR3nt: TGCGCCAGCGGCGGTCTTAGCCATATCGGCTACACCTTC

d_gene: .
v_gene: TRBV12-5
j_gene: TRBJ2-1
abundance: few
CDR3aa: CASGFLWQGSHNEQFF
CDR3nt: TGTGCTAGTGGTTTCCTGTGGCAGGGGAGTCACAATGAGCAGTTCTTC

d_gene: .
v_gene: TRBV28
j_gene: TRBJ1-5
abundance: many
CDR3aa: CASSLTGQPQHF
CDR3nt: TGTGCCAGCAGTTTAACTGGTCAGCCCCAGCATTTT

d_gene: .
v_gene: TRBV7-9
j_gene: TRBJ1-2
abundance: few
CDR3aa: CASSSRDEYYGYTF
CDR3nt: TGTGCCAGCAGCTCCCGGGACGAGTACTATGGCTACACCTTC

d_gene: TRBD2
v_gene: TRBV4-2
j_gene: TRBJ2-3
abundance: many
CDR3aa: CASSQELSSGALDTQYF
CDR3nt: TGTGCCAGCAGCCAAGAATTATCGAGCGGGGCGCTAGATACGCAGTATTTT

d_gene: TRBD2
v_gene: TRBV7-3
j_gene: TRBJ2-2
abundance: .
CDR3aa: CASSSLATGELFF
CDR3nt: TGTGCCAGCAGTTCACTAGCGACCGGGGAGCTGTTTTTT

d_gene: .
v_gene: TRBV7-2
j_gene: TRBJ2-3
abundance: once
CDR3aa: CASSWDGATDTQYF
CDR3nt: TGTGCCAGCAGCTGGGACGGGGCCACAGATACGCAGTATTTT

d_gene: .
v_gene: TRBV7-3
j_gene: TRBJ2-2
abundance: .
CDR3aa: CAALSQALSNTGELFF
CDR3nt: TGTGCCGCCCTTTCACAGGCCCTATCGAACACCGGGGAGCTGTTTTTT

d_gene: .
v_gene: TRBV20-1
j_gene: TRBJ1-2
abundance: few
CDR3aa: CSARDFGRGLGGYTF
CDR3nt: TGCAGTGCTAGAGATTTTGGCCGGGGGCTTGGGGGCTACACCTTC

d_gene: TRBD1
v_gene: TRBV25-1
j_gene: TRBJ1-4
abundance: few
CDR3aa: CASSDMGQRNEKLFF
CDR3nt: TGTGCCAGCAGTGATATGGGACAGAGAAATGAAAAACTGTTTTTT

d_gene: .
v_gene: TRBV25-1
j_gene: TRBJ1-2
abundance: few
CDR3aa: CASSESGTNYGYTF
CDR3nt: TGTGCCAGCAGTGAATCTGGGACTAACTATGGCTACACCTTC

d_gene: TRBD1
v_gene: TRBV9
j_gene: TRBJ2-1
abundance: .
CDR3aa: CASSVQRGPYNEQFF
CDR3nt: TGTGCCAGCAGCGTCCAGAGGGGGCCCTACAATGAGCAGTTCTTC

d_gene: .
v_gene: TRBV14
j_gene: TRBJ1-2
abundance: few
CDR3aa: CASSQDVHGDGYTF
CDR3nt: TGTGCCAGCAGCCAAGACGTCCACGGGGATGGCTACACCTTC

d_gene: TRBD1
v_gene: TRBV3-1
j_gene: TRBJ1-1
abundance: many
CDR3aa: CASSQPGQGSLGAFF
CDR3nt: TGTGCCAGCAGCCAACCGGGACAGGGGAGCCTCGGGGCTTTCTTT

d_gene: .
v_gene: TRBV13
j_gene: TRBJ2-1
abundance: few
CDR3aa: CASSPGQSNNEQFF
CDR3nt: TGTGCCAGCAGCCCCGGACAGTCCAACAATGAGCAGTTCTTC

d_gene: .
v_gene: TRBV4-3
j_gene: TRBJ1-1
abundance: few
CDR3aa: CASSQDPNLLGNTEAFF
CDR3nt: TGCGCCAGCAGCCAAGATCCTAACCTCCTCGGGAACACTGAAGCTTTCTTT

d_gene: TRBD1
v_gene: TRBV9
j_gene: TRBJ1-3
abundance: few
CDR3aa: CASSVAAGGGRGNTIYF
CDR3nt: TGTGCCAGCAGCGTAGCGGCAGGGGGCGGCAGGGGAAACACCATATATTTT